This T cell receptor (beta chain) was identified in a study of control samples from healthy donors and cancer patients. V shed 3 bases and J 4 bases; nucleotides not matched to a gene: 7. This CDR3 region has 15 residues. Germline loops: CDR1 KGHSH, CDR2 LQKENI. Clones were sequenced by immunoSEQ multiplex PCR, and TCRdb holds only the in-frame ones, with some missing. The sample records about 120,000 clones, around nine tenths being singletons. Material: blood. The clonotype originates from a man aged 25-45 years in good health. The V gene is TRBV18, the J gene TRBJ2-5, with 8 nucleotides matching TRBD1. The CDR3 DNA is TGTGCCAGCTCACCCCAGGGGGCTGGGGGAGAGACCCAGTACTTC. Protein product: CASSPQGAGGETQYF.